This entry lists 8 T cell receptor beta chains sequenced from one sample in a study of shared T cell receptors in the human thymus (dated by TCRdb to 2020 to 2022). The protocol used for the library was the immunoSEQ multiplex PCR assay. As stored in TCRdb, this immuneACCESS dataset retains in-frame rearrangements with V and J assigned. A fraction of the clones does not appear; measured against another copy, unresolved V genes explain less than half of the discrepancy, and the remainder lacks a known reason. In this sample the table shows hundreds of thousands of clones, approximately 87% of which occur a single time. The leading ten clones occupy 0.0095% to 0.013% of the sample. These data were likewise used in another study, on human thymus T cells.

The sequencing sample was made of thymocytes. These receptors came from a boy under two years old with a congenital heart defect. Donor details come from another sample of the same person, matched by shared clones.

This clone came up a few times. The chain combines TRBV29-1 with TRBJ1-4, with 7 bases lining up with TRBD1. Germline CDR1 SQVTM, CDR2 ANQGSEA. The V gene end was trimmed by 5 bases and the J gene end by 13 bases; junction bases not matched to a gene: 10. The CDR3 extends over 12 amino acids. The CDR3 nucleotides are TGCAGCGTTCTGCAGGGGGTAACAGGACTGTTTTTT. This sequence encodes CSVLQGVTGLFF.

The chain couples TRBV6-5 to TRBJ1-6; 7 positions match TRBD1. Per germline, CDR1 MNHEY and CDR2 SVGAGI. The CDR3 extends over 15 amino acids. J gave up 7 bases and V 4 bases, and 7 bases lay outside the gene matches. The CDR3 protein is CASSSSGTENSPLHF. CDR3 nucleotides: TGTGCCAGCAGTTCCTCCGGGACAGAAAATTCACCCCTCCACTTT.

The rearrangement links TRBV4-3 to TRBJ2-2; 9 bases agree with TRBD1. V gave up 4 bases and J gave up 3 bases; unmatched junction bases: 12. The CDR3 runs 18 residues. In germline, CDR1 is LGHNA, CDR2 YSLEER. Written as DNA, the CDR3 is TGCGCCAGCAGCCCCACGACGGGACAGGGTCAGGACACCGGGGAGCTGTTTTTT. Amino acid sequence: CASSPTTGQGQDTGELFF.

This chain connects TRBV6-5 to TRBJ1-2, with D tentatively TRBD1 (5 bases). The germline CDR1 and CDR2 sequences are MNHEY and SVGAGI. Trimming removed 6 bases from V and 0 bases from J, with 8 bases in between. This CDR3 has 13 amino acids. The CDR3 is CASSKGANYGYTF. DNA of the CDR3: TGTGCCAGCAGCAAAGGGGCTAACTATGGCTACACCTTC.

The chain carries TRBV14 and TRBJ2-6, with D perhaps TRBD1 (5 bases). The CDR3 loop spans 18 amino acids. CDR1 and CDR2 from the germline V gene are SGHDN and FVKESK. Deletions cut 0 bases from V and 1 base from J, with 13 bases between. The chain's CDR3 is CASSQEVDSPSGANVLTF. DNA for the CDR3: TGTGCCAGCAGCCAAGAGGTAGACAGCCCTTCTGGGGCCAACGTCCTGACTTTC.

In regard to this clone: The junction and the germline gene differ at one end; a read error may be behind it. The rearrangement joins TRBV11-2 to TRBJ2-7; D gene unclear. This CDR3 contains 15 residues. Germline assignment: CDR1 SGHAT and CDR2 FQNNGV. The chain's CDR3 is CVSSPSMGIYYEQYF. The CDR3 coding sequence is TGTGTCAGCAGCCCGAGCATGGGCATTTACTACGAGCAGTACTTC.

This clone was detected only once. The rearrangement links TRBV7-9 to TRBJ2-7; weak D call: TRBD2 (5 bases). From germline, CDR1 is SEHNR and CDR2 FQNEAQ (reference sequence). The CDR3 covers 12 residues. Between the trimmed V and J ends, which lost 4 bases and 6 bases, there was a span of 10 bases. The CDR3 loop is CASSSGGREQYF. The CDR3 DNA sequence: TGTGCCAGCAGCTCTGGAGGACGCGAGCAGTACTTC.

V and J are TRBV5-4 and TRBJ2-3; 7 positions match TRBD2. This CDR3 contains 14 residues. V lost 2 bases and J lost 1; bases outside the gene matches: 1. Per the germline V gene, CDR1 is SGHNT and CDR2 is YYREEE (reference sequence). This chain's CDR3 is CASSLTSGTDTQYF. For the CDR3, the DNA is TGTGCCAGCAGCTTAACTAGCGGCACAGATACGCAGTATTTT.